This T cell receptor beta chain stems from a study of CD8 T cells in Susac syndrome. It was with random hexamers that roughly 0.5 to 1 ug RNA was reverse transcribed. A single record per CDR3 protein comes from TCRdb applying MiXCR to the immunoSEQ multiplex PCR reads. The data show approximately 83,000 distinct CDR3 sequences, about 93% seen once. CDR1 and CDR2 from the germline V gene are LGHNA and YNFKEQ. CDR3 size: 13 residues. V was trimmed by 6 bases and J by 3 bases, leaving 11 bases between them. This clonotype was obtained from a human donor with Susac syndrome. What was sequenced was CD8+ T cells from PBMCs. V and J are TRBV4-2 and TRBJ1-1; D is unclear. The CDR3 spells CASSRQMDTEAFF. DNA of the CDR3: TGTGCCAGCAGTCGCCAAATGGACACTGAAGCTTTCTTT.